These 29 T cell receptor beta chains originate from one sample sequenced in a study of T cells after yellow fever vaccination. TCRdb fed the 5' RACE reads into MiXCR, producing one record per CDR3 protein. This sample has 610,000 or so distinct CDR3 sequences, with about 12% found just once. The sample here was PBMCs, taken on the day of the yellow fever booster vaccination. The receptor source for this set is a man aged 30 to 45 who received the YFV17D yellow fever vaccine.

This clonotype was seen only a few times. The rearrangement joins TRBV7-2 to TRBJ2-7; D might be TRBD2 (5 bases). CDR3 length: 14 residues. V lost 1 base, J lost 3 bases, and 10 bases lay in between. Looked up from germline, CDR1 is SGHTA and CDR2 is FQGNSA. The CDR3 loop reads CASSLETTVYEQYF. As DNA, the CDR3 is TGTGCCAGCAGCTTAGAGACTACGGTCTACGAGCAGTACTTC.

The rearrangement links TRBV5-1 to TRBJ2-1; D is uncertain. Per the germline V gene, CDR1 is SGHRS and CDR2 is YFSETQ. The CDR3 spans 12 residues. V gave up 7 bases and J gave up 8 bases, with 13 bases separating them. In nucleotides, the CDR3 is TGCGCCAGCTCGGCGGATTCCGATGAGCAGTTCTTC. Translation: CASSADSDEQFF. The variable domain in full, completed from reference TRBV5-1 and TRBJ2-1, reads KAGVTQTPRYLIKTRGQQVTLSCSPISGHRSVSWYQQTPGQGLQFLFEYFSETQRNKGNFPGRFSGRQFSNSRSEMNVSTLELGDSALYLCASSADSDEQFFGPGTRLTVL.

There are a few counts of this clonotype. This chain uses TRBV20-1 with TRBJ2-3; D ambiguous. The V gene's germline CDR1 is DFQATT and CDR2 SNEGSKA (reference sequence). This CDR3 spans 14 amino acids. The V and J ends lost 3 bases and 4 bases respectively, with 14 bases between them. DNA for the CDR3: TGCAGTGCTAGGATAGCTCTTAGGGCAGATACGCAGTATTTT. Its translation: CSARIALRADTQYF.

The chain joins TRBV20-1 to TRBJ2-1, with D unclear. CDR3 length equals 14 residues. V lost 4 bases and J 5 bases, leaving 15 bases between the germline ends. The germline V gene has CDR1 DFQATT and CDR2 SNEGSKA (reference sequence). The DNA of the CDR3 is TGCAGTGCTAAAGACCCAACTCGGAACAATGAGCAGTTCTTC. This sequence encodes CSAKDPTRNNEQFF.

The rearrangement joins TRBV4-3 to TRBJ2-3, with 9 bases lining up with TRBD1. The length of the CDR3 is 17 residues. The V and J ends lost 0 bases and 1 base, in that order; junction bases with no gene match: 5. Germline CDR1 and CDR2: LGHNA and YSLEER. CDR3 nucleotides: TGCGCCAGCAGCCAAGATCAGAGGGACAGGGGCACAGATACGCAGTATTTT. Its protein product is CASSQDQRDRGTDTQYF.

This chain links TRBV29-1 with TRBJ2-7, with unresolved D. This CDR3 has 13 amino acids. V was cut by 0 bases and J by 5 bases, with 11 bases left in between. The germline V gene has CDR1 SQVTM and CDR2 ANQGSEA. The CDR3 is CSVEDKPSDEQYF. CDR3 bases: TGCAGCGTTGAAGACAAGCCTTCGGACGAGCAGTACTTC.

This clonotype was seen only a few times. The rearrangement joins TRBV20-1 to TRBJ2-1; 10 bases line up with TRBD1. The V gene's germline CDR1 is DFQATT and CDR2 SNEGSKA (reference sequence). V shed 4 bases, J shed 5 bases, and the junction held 5 bases outside the gene matches. CDR3 length equals 14 residues. CDR3: CSAMGQGRHNEQFF. The CDR3 DNA reads as TGCAGTGCTATGGGACAGGGGCGTCACAATGAGCAGTTCTTC.

This rearrangement joins TRBV18 to TRBJ2-2; 10 bases agree with TRBD1. The V segment lost 0 bases and the J segment 5 bases; nucleotides outside the gene matches: 3. Germline V gives CDR1 KGHSH, CDR2 LQKENI. CDR3 length: 16 amino acids. Written as DNA, the CDR3 is TGTGCCAGCTCACCACCGGGACAGGGGTCAACCGGGGAGCTGTTTTTT. Encoded protein: CASSPPGQGSTGELFF.

This clonotype occurred a few times. The J gene is TRBJ1-2, the V gene TRBV4-3; D might be TRBD1 (6 bases). The length of the CDR3 is 15 residues. Germline values: CDR1 LGHNA, CDR2 YSLEER. V lost 4 bases and J 4 bases, leaving 16 bases between the germline ends. For the CDR3, the DNA is TGCGCCAGCAGCCGAGGCGGGCAGGGGTCCTATGGCTACACCTTC. Protein sequence: CASSRGGQGSYGYTF.

A few counts support this clonotype. The chain employs TRBV11-2 and TRBJ2-4, with TRBD2 matching 8 bases. This CDR3 is built from 17 residues. Germline V gene data show CDR1 as SGHAT and CDR2 as FQNNGV. Germline trimming cut 0 bases from V and 0 bases from J; bases unmatched to any gene: 4. The CDR3: CASSLEPGGLAKNIQYF. CDR3 coding DNA: TGTGCCAGCAGCTTAGAACCGGGAGGGCTAGCCAAAAACATTCAGTACTTC.

This clonotype came up a few times. The chain combines TRBV20-1 with TRBJ2-3, with 9 bases aligning to TRBD2. V was clipped by 3 bases and J by 7 bases; unmatched bases: 8. From germline, CDR1 is DFQATT and CDR2 SNEGSKA (reference sequence). The CDR3 contains 14 residues. The CDR3 region has the DNA TGCAGTGCTAGGGGGTTAGCGGGAGCCCATACGCAGTATTTT. This translates into CSARGLAGAHTQYF.

The chain is built from TRBV3-1 and TRBJ2-5; no clear D gene. CDR1 is LGHDT, CDR2 YNNKEL, per germline (reference sequence). V was trimmed by 2 bases and J by 4 bases, leaving 8 bases between them. This CDR3 has 13 residues. This chain's CDR3 is CASSQNWGETQYF. CDR3 nucleotides: TGTGCCAGCAGCCAAAATTGGGGAGAGACCCAGTACTTC.

The J gene is TRBJ2-2, the V gene TRBV11-3; a possible D gene is TRBD2 (6 bases). This CDR3 comprises 16 residues. Germline assignment: CDR1 SGHNT and CDR2 YENEEA. Trimming removed 5 bases at V and 0 bases at J, with 13 bases between. The CDR3: CASSPMGLANTGELFF. For the CDR3, the DNA is TGTGCCAGCAGCCCCATGGGACTTGCGAACACCGGGGAGCTGTTTTTT.

The gene calls are TRBV7-8 and TRBJ2-1; possibly TRBD2 for D (5 bases). Germline V CDR1 and CDR2: SGHVS, FQNEAQ. The ends were cut back, 4 bases at V and 1 base at J, with 11 bases in the middle. CDR3 length: 15 amino acids. The CDR3 sequence is CASSWERPSYNEQFF. For the CDR3, the DNA is TGTGCCAGCAGCTGGGAGCGGCCGTCCTACAATGAGCAGTTCTTC.

This clonotype was seen at least ten times. CDR3 amino acids: CASSLRTDILNTEAFF. In nucleotides, the CDR3 is TGTGCCAGCAGCTTAAGGACAGATATTTTAAACACTGAAGCTTTCTTT. The rearrangement uses TRBV7-8 and TRBJ1-1, with D perhaps TRBD1 (6 bases). This CDR3 comprises 16 residues. Germline CDR1 SGHVS, CDR2 FQNEAQ. Deletions cut 2 bases from V and 2 bases from J, with 15 bases between. Variable domain in full (rest from reference TRBV7-8 and TRBJ1-1): GAGVSQSPRYKVAKRGQDVALRCDPISGHVSLFWYQQALGQGPEFLTYFQNEAQLDKSGLPSDRFFAERPEGSVSTLKIQRTQQEDSAVYLCASSLRTDILNTEAFFGQGTRLTVV.

The chain uses TRBV3-1 and TRBJ2-3, with D uncertain. This CDR3 is 15 amino acids long. V lost 3 bases to trimming and J lost 3 bases, with 13 bases between them. Germline-derived CDR1 and CDR2 are LGHDT and YNNKEL (reference sequence). CDR3: CASSHHLGLTDTQYF. In DNA, the CDR3 is TGTGCCAGCAGCCATCACCTGGGTTTGACAGATACGCAGTATTTT.

The chain combines TRBV19 with TRBJ2-2; weak D call: TRBD2 (5 bases). CDR3 length: 16 residues. With 3 bases removed from V and 1 base from J, the gap between germline ends came to 12 bases. In germline, CDR1 is LNHDA, CDR2 SQIVND (reference sequence). CDR3 sequence reads: CASSITPGGNTGELFF. The CDR3 nucleotides are TGTGCCAGTAGTATCACCCCAGGAGGGAACACCGGGGAGCTGTTTTTT.

This clonotype was detected a few times. This chain links TRBV5-1 with TRBJ2-7; D unresolved. The V gene lost 0 bases and the J gene lost 2 bases, with 12 bases spanning the gap. Germline V gene data show CDR1 as SGHRS and CDR2 as YFSETQ. This CDR3 contains 15 residues. CDR3 sequence: CASSLGQALTYEQYF. Written as DNA, the CDR3 is TGCGCCAGCAGCTTGGGGCAGGCCCTCACCTACGAGCAGTACTTC.

The V and J genes are TRBV5-6 and TRBJ2-3; TRBD1 or TRBD2 may be the D gene (7 bases each). The CDR3 has 18 amino acids. Trimming shortened V by 4 bases and J by 6 bases, and 27 bases separated the two germline ends. Germline CDR1 and CDR2: SGHDT and YYEEEE. CDR3 in amino acids: CASSPDPGLEGARDTQYF. The CDR3 nucleotides read TGTGCCAGCAGCCCAGATCCAGGACTAGAGGGGGCCAGGGATACGCAGTATTTT.

The V gene is TRBV29-1, the J gene TRBJ2-2; 10 bases agree with TRBD2. This CDR3 spans 16 amino acids. V trimming: 3 bases; J trimming: 3 bases; junction bases outside the gene matches: 7. Germline CDR1 reads SQVTM; CDR2 reads ANQGSEA. CDR3 in amino acids: CSVEGVAGGHTGELFF. For the CDR3, the DNA is TGCAGCGTTGAGGGCGTAGCGGGGGGTCACACCGGGGAGCTGTTTTTT.

The rearrangement joins TRBV6-1 to TRBJ1-1; D may be TRBD1 (6 bases). CDR1 MNHNS and CDR2 SASEGT come from the germline V gene. V was shortened by 6 bases and J by 1 base, with 18 bases between the two germline ends. The CDR3 contains 16 residues. CDR3 region: CASRNFLDRSNTEAFF. CDR3 sequence (DNA): TGTGCCAGCAGGAATTTTTTGGACAGATCGAACACTGAAGCTTTCTTT.

The chain couples TRBV6-2 or TRBV6-3 to TRBJ2-4, with 14 nucleotides matching TRBD2. This CDR3 is 16 amino acids long. The germline gives CDR1 MNHEY, CDR2 SVGEGT. V lost 7 bases and J lost 9; bases outside the gene matches: 11. The CDR3 is CASTLTSGRVSAIQYF. The CDR3 DNA follows: TGTGCCAGCACGTTGACTAGCGGGAGGGTGTCGGCCATTCAGTACTTC.

The chain uses TRBV7-2 and TRBJ2-7; perhaps TRBD2 as D (5 bases). The CDR3 length is 12 residues. Germline assignment: CDR1 SGHTA and CDR2 FQGNSA. The V and J ends lost 5 bases and 6 bases respectively, with 11 bases between them. The DNA of the CDR3 is TGTGCCAGCAGCCCGGGGATATCCGAGCAGTACTTC. Translated: CASSPGISEQYF.

The chain carries TRBV7-2 and TRBJ2-2, with D unclear. The germline V gene encodes CDR1 SGHTA and CDR2 FQGNSA. V gave up 1 base and J gave up 6 bases, with 9 bases separating them. This CDR3 comprises 14 residues. Here the CDR3 DNA reads TGTGCCAGCAGCTTAGTAGGGTTGGCCGGGGAGCTGTTTTTT. It codes for CASSLVGLAGELFF.

This clonotype occurred a few times. The chain couples TRBV4-2 to TRBJ2-7; TRBD1 matches 8 bases. V shed 1 base and J 3 bases; nucleotides not matched to a gene: 5. From germline, CDR1 is LGHNA and CDR2 YNFKEQ. CDR3 size: 15 residues. The CDR3 DNA reads TGTGCCAGCAGCCAAGCTCGGACAGGGAGCTACGAGCAGTACTTC. This encodes CASSQARTGSYEQYF.

In its sample, this clonotype was seen a few times. V gene TRBV28 combines with J gene TRBJ2-1; D ambiguous. CDR3 length: 11 amino acids. CDR1 MDHEN and CDR2 SYDVKM come from the germline V gene. Between the trimmed V and J ends, which lost 6 bases and 10 bases, there was a span of 10 bases. The chain's CDR3 is CASSRIREQFF. CDR3 coding DNA: TGTGCCAGCAGCCGTATTAGGGAGCAGTTCTTC.

The table lists this clonotype with a few counts. V gene TRBV6-5 combines with J gene TRBJ2-3; D unresolved. V lost 7 bases, J lost 0 bases, and 14 bases lay in between. There are 15 residues in the CDR3. Germline V gene sequence: CDR1 MNHEY, CDR2 SVGAGI. CDR3 coding DNA: TGTGCCAGCACCCAAGGGCCCAGAAGCACAGATACGCAGTATTTT. Amino acids: CASTQGPRSTDTQYF.

This chain joins TRBV6-5 and TRBJ1-4; D gene uncertain. V was shortened by 2 bases and J by 2 bases, with 12 bases between the two germline ends. Per the germline V gene, CDR1 is MNHEY and CDR2 is SVGAGI. CDR3 length: 16 residues. CDR3 protein: CASSYGVMATNEKLFF. CDR3 nucleotides: TGTGCCAGCAGTTACGGGGTAATGGCGACTAATGAAAAACTGTTTTTT.

The table lists this clonotype with a few counts. The chain recombines TRBV5-1 with TRBJ2-3; a possible D gene is TRBD1 (5 bases). The germline V and J ends were trimmed by 5 bases and 0 bases, with 13 bases remaining between them. CDR1 is SGHRS, CDR2 YFSETQ, per germline. The CDR3 is 15 amino acids. As DNA, the CDR3 is TGCGCCAGCAGACAGGATGCTTATAGCACAGATACGCAGTATTTT. This translates into CASRQDAYSTDTQYF.